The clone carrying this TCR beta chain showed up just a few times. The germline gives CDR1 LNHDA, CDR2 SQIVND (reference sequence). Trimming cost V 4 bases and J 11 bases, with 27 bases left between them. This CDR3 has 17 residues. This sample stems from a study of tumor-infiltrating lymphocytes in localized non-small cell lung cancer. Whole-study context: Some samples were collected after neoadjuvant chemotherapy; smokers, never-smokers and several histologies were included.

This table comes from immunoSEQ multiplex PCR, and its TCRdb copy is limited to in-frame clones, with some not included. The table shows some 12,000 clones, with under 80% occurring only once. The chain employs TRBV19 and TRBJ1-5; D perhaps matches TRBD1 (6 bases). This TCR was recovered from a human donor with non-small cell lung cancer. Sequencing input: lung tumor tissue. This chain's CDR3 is CASSKTTGRGADGAQHF. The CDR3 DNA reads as TGTGCCAGTAGTAAGACTACCGGGAGGGGGGCCGACGGGGCCCAGCATTTT.